This is a list of T cell receptor beta chains from one sample in a study of response to subunit inactivated influenza vaccine. Using its own MiXCR run on the RT-PCR reads, TCRdb lists one record per CDR3 protein. The sample has over 150,000 distinct CDR3 sequences; approximately 12% are singletons. The sequenced sample was CD8+ T cells sorted from PBMCs, obtained less than 25 months after vaccination. These receptors all come from a man aged 45 to 70 who received an inactivated influenza vaccine. The CDR3 runs from the conserved cysteine through the conserved F or W. Fields, in order: J gene, D gene, clone size, V gene, CDR3 protein, CDR3 DNA. The D gene is left open where the match is weak. A clone size is listed for some rows: how often the clone was seen (once, few, many), or a class if it is expanded.

>TRBJ2-3|TRBD2|many|TRBV28
CASSLGRGSTDTQYF
TGTGCCAGCAGTTTGGGGCGGGGGAGCACAGATACGCAGTATTTT
>TRBJ1-2|TRBD1|few|TRBV5-1
CASSSTLSVGGGADGYTF
TGCGCCAGCAGCTCCACACTGTCGGTTGGAGGGGGCGCAGATGGCTACACCTTC
>TRBJ2-5|-|few|TRBV6-1
CASSEAPGAETQYF
TGTGCCAGCAGTGAAGCCCCGGGGGCAGAGACCCAGTACTTC
>TRBJ2-3|-|few|TRBV7-2
CASSLVGGGTDTQYF
TGTGCCAGCAGCTTAGTCGGGGGAGGCACAGATACGCAGTATTTT
>TRBJ2-7|-|many|TRBV7-9
CASSNRGMSYEQYF
TGTGCCAGCAGTAACCGGGGTATGTCCTACGAGCAGTACTTC
>TRBJ2-1|TRBD1|few|TRBV14
CASSLRQGVEQFF
TGTGCCAGCAGCCTCAGACAGGGCGTTGAGCAGTTCTTC
>TRBJ1-1|TRBD1|many|TRBV5-1
CASSWTGDTEAFF
TGCGCCAGCAGCTGGACAGGGGATACTGAAGCTTTCTTT
>TRBJ1-4|-|-|TRBV6-1
CASSETPGREKLFF
TGTGCCAGCAGTGAAACCCCGGGCCGAGAAAAACTGTTTTTT
>TRBJ2-3|-|-|TRBV27
CASSPTRGQRPDTQYF
TGTGCCAGCAGTCCCACCCGGGGGCAGCGCCCCGATACGCAGTATTTT
>TRBJ1-5|-|many|TRBV12-3/TRBV12-4
CASSLYIYQPQHF
TGTGCCAGCAGTTTATACATCTATCAGCCCCAGCATTTT
>TRBJ2-1|TRBD2|many|TRBV5-5
CASSPRTSGAYNEQFF
TGTGCCAGCAGCCCCCGGACTAGCGGGGCCTACAATGAGCAGTTCTTC
>TRBJ2-7|TRBD1|-|TRBV10-3
CAISAGQASDYEQYF
TGTGCCATCAGTGCAGGACAGGCATCGGATTACGAGCAGTACTTC
>TRBJ2-2|-|many|TRBV6-5
CASSYGANTGELFF
TGTGCCAGCAGTTACGGGGCGAACACCGGGGAGCTGTTTTTT
>TRBJ1-1|-|few|TRBV10-3
CAISESLVAEAFF
TGTGCCATCAGTGAGTCGCTGGTCGCTGAAGCTTTCTTT
>TRBJ2-3|TRBD2|few|TRBV27
CASSLMFAGEGTDTQYF
TGTGCCAGCAGTTTAATGTTTGCGGGGGAGGGCACAGATACGCAGTATTTT
>TRBJ2-3|-|-|TRBV7-6
CASSLAGQPSTDTQYF
TGTGCCAGCAGCTTAGCGGGACAACCTAGCACAGATACGCAGTATTTT
>TRBJ2-3|TRBD2|-|TRBV24-1
CATSDTSGAEADTQYF
TGTGCCACCAGTGACACTAGCGGAGCCGAGGCAGATACGCAGTATTTT
>TRBJ1-2|-|many|TRBV29-1
CSVRTIYGYTF
TGCAGCGTCCGAACCATCTATGGCTACACCTTC
>TRBJ2-7|-|-|TRBV7-9
CASSLPGQPYEQYF
TGTGCCAGCAGCTTGCCGGGACAACCATACGAGCAGTACTTC
>TRBJ2-1|-|-|TRBV19
CASSIFSGNYNEQFF
TGTGCCAGTAGTATTTTCAGCGGAAACTACAATGAGCAGTTCTTC
>TRBJ1-3|-|-|TRBV7-2
CASGGGVFGNTIYF
TGTGCCAGCGGGGGAGGGGTCTTTGGAAACACCATATATTTT
>TRBJ1-5|-|-|TRBV25-1
CASSEGGQPQHF
TGTGCCAGCAGTGAAGGAGGGCAGCCCCAGCATTTT
>TRBJ1-2|-|few|TRBV6-5
CASSTDRAGSGYTF
TGTGCCAGCAGTACCGACAGAGCGGGTAGTGGCTACACCTTC
>TRBJ2-1|-|-|TRBV9
CASSVGPNEQFF
TGTGCCAGCAGCGTAGGCCCTAATGAGCAGTTCTTC
>TRBJ2-7|-|-|TRBV9
CASSKSGHPSYEQYF
TGTGCCAGCAGCAAATCGGGACATCCCTCCTACGAGCAGTACTTC
>TRBJ2-2|-|-|TRBV11-2
CASSFTAVRFGTGELFF
TGTGCCAGCAGCTTCACGGCCGTCAGGTTTGGAACCGGGGAGCTGTTTTTT
>TRBJ1-1|-|-|TRBV7-9
CASSPGWTEAFF
TGTGCCAGCAGCCCCGGTTGGACTGAAGCTTTCTTT
>TRBJ2-5|-|-|TRBV5-5
CASSPHGGRQETQYF
TGTGCCAGCAGCCCCCACGGGGGCCGTCAAGAGACCCAGTACTTC
>TRBJ2-5|TRBD2|-|TRBV27
CASSLTSGVIETQYF
TGTGCCAGCAGTTTAACTAGCGGGGTCATAGAGACCCAGTACTTC
>TRBJ2-6|-|-|TRBV7-9
CASSPPQDSSGANVLTF
TGTGCCAGCAGCCCCCCCCAGGATTCCTCTGGGGCCAACGTCCTGACTTTC
>TRBJ2-1|TRBD1|few|TRBV7-9
CASSPADRGENEQFF
TGTGCCAGCAGCCCAGCGGACAGGGGGGAGAATGAGCAGTTCTTC
>TRBJ2-4|-|few|TRBV7-9
CASSFAAKNIQYF
TGTGCCAGCAGCTTCGCGGCCAAAAACATTCAGTACTTC
>TRBJ1-4|-|-|TRBV12-3/TRBV12-4
CASSPDHSPGKKLFF
TGTGCCAGCAGCCCCGATCATAGCCCCGGGAAAAAACTGTTTTTT
>TRBJ2-3|TRBD2|few|TRBV7-9
CASSLPSGGAVTDTQYF
TGTGCCAGCAGCTTACCCTCCGGGGGGGCGGTTACAGATACGCAGTATTTT
>TRBJ1-2|-|few|TRBV6-1
CASLDRLHYGYTF
TGTGCCAGCCTCGACAGGCTTCACTATGGCTACACCTTC
>TRBJ2-1|TRBD2|few|TRBV20-1
CSARDRAGGPYNEQFF
TGCAGTGCTAGAGATCGAGCGGGAGGCCCCTACAATGAGCAGTTCTTC
>TRBJ2-2|-|many|TRBV5-1
CASSLVWFGGTNTGELFF
TGCGCCAGCAGCTTGGTTTGGTTCGGGGGAACGAACACCGGGGAGCTGTTTTTT
>TRBJ2-7|-|few|TRBV2
CASSDVWTETRPYEQYF
TGTGCCAGCAGTGACGTCTGGACCGAAACTCGCCCCTACGAGCAGTACTTC
>TRBJ1-6|TRBD1|many|TRBV20-1
CSARASRDRENSPLHF
TGCAGTGCTAGAGCTTCTAGGGACAGGGAGAACTCACCCCTCCACTTT
>TRBJ2-7|-|few|TRBV20-1
CSARALATYEQYF
TGCAGTGCTAGAGCCCTAGCGACCTACGAGCAGTACTTC